The T cell receptor (beta chain) under discussion was sequenced for a study of Graves' ophthalmopathy and Graves' hyperthyroidism. From RNA, the CDR3 regions of TCR beta chains were amplified and sequenced. HTBI-primed first-round RT-PCR preceded second-round multiplex PCR. TCRdb recomputed calls from the multiplex PCR reads with MiXCR, one row per CDR3 protein. Among 600,000 to 950,000 distinct CDR3 sequences listed, around 40% were seen once. Ophthalmopathy donors were characterized by moderate-to-severe activity, CAS of at least 3, NOSPECS of at least 4, and duration under 3 months. The source of the PBMCs was roughly 10 ml of fresh peripheral blood. Germline V gene data show CDR1 as ENHRY and CDR2 as SYGVKD. The CDR3 extends over 12 amino acids. Points on this clonotype: Its antigen is not identified. A much bigger clone sits one base away, suggesting this may be a read error.

Study outcomes and limitations: The model flagged ophthalmopathy progression at 65% to 71% sensitivity and about 72% specificity. Most thyroid clonotypes with frequency above 0.001 were detected in blood too.

The receptor was derived from an adult man with Graves' ophthalmopathy. The chain employs TRBV10-3 and TRBJ1-2; 7 bases agree with TRBD1. The sequenced material came from peripheral blood. The CDR3 loop is CAISGDSYDYTF. The CDR3, as DNA: TGTGCCATCAGTGGGGACAGCTATGACTACACCTTC.